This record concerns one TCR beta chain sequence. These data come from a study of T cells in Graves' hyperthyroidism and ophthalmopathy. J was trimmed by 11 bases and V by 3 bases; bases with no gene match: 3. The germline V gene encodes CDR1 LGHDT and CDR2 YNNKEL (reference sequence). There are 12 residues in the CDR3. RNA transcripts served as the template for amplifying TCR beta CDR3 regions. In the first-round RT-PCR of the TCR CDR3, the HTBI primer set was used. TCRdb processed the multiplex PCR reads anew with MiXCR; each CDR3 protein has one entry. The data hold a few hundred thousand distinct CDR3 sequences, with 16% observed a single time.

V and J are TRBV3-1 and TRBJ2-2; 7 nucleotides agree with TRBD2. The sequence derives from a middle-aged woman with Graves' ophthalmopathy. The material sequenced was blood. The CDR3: CASSQTSRELFF. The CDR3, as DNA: TGTGCCAGCAGCCAGACTAGCCGCGAGCTGTTTTTT.